Listed below are T cell receptor beta chains from one sample, sequenced in a study of T-cell reconstitution after alpha-beta-depleted transplantation in children. TCRdb re-derived calls from the PCR reads in MiXCR, one entry per CDR3 protein. The profile shows some 530,000 distinct CDR3 sequences, about 12% of them singletons. The sample here was PBMCs from the stem cell graft donor, taken from the stem cell graft. The source of these receptors is a human donor who donated a stem cell graft to a child with combined immunodeficiency. Each CDR3 is given with its conserved first and last residue. D genes are given only for firm matches. A row's size may be missing; if present it is once, few, many or a size class.

clone_size j_call v_call d_call cdr3_aa cdr3_nt
. TRBJ2-1 TRBV3-1 . CASSERLEVYNEQFF TGTGCCAGCAGCGAGCGGTTGGAGGTCTACAATGAGCAGTTCTTC
few TRBJ2-2 TRBV5-1 . CASAFTGELFF TGCGCCAGTGCTTTTACCGGGGAGCTGTTTTTT
many TRBJ1-1 TRBV12-3/TRBV12-4 . CASSLGVVGTEAFF TGTGCCAGCAGTTTAGGTGTAGTGGGCACTGAAGCTTTCTTT
. TRBJ2-7 TRBV6-5 . CASSYSLSPYEQYF TGTGCCAGCAGTTACTCCCTCTCCCCCTACGAGCAGTACTTC
. TRBJ1-3 TRBV5-4 . CASSRTGPGNTIYF TGTGCCAGCAGCCGTACAGGGCCTGGAAACACCATATATTTT
few TRBJ2-1 TRBV2 TRBD2 CASSDGLAGDNEQFF TGTGCCAGCAGTGATGGGCTAGCGGGGGACAATGAGCAGTTCTTC
. TRBJ1-6 TRBV18 . CASSPGGNNSPLHF TGTGCCAGCTCACCTGGGGGGAATAATTCACCCCTCCACTTT
few TRBJ2-1 TRBV7-2 . CASSPKSSYNEQFF TGTGCCAGCAGCCCGAAGAGCTCCTACAATGAGCAGTTCTTC
few TRBJ2-7 TRBV20-1 . CSASIRVGYEQYF TGCAGTGCTAGCATTAGGGTCGGCTACGAGCAGTACTTC
many TRBJ2-5 TRBV7-9 . CASSLARDPETQYF TGTGCCAGCAGCTTAGCGCGAGACCCCGAGACCCAGTACTTC
few TRBJ2-6 TRBV7-3 . CASSIGIGSGANVLTF TGTGCCAGCAGCATAGGTATCGGCTCTGGGGCCAACGTCCTGACTTTC
few TRBJ2-1 TRBV12-3/TRBV12-4 TRBD2 CASIHPSSGSNEQFF TGTGCCAGCATCCATCCCTCTAGCGGGAGCAATGAGCAGTTCTTC
few TRBJ2-1 TRBV9 TRBD1 CASSVGQGDNEQFF TGTGCCAGCAGCGTAGGACAGGGGGACAATGAGCAGTTCTTC
many TRBJ1-2 TRBV6-5 . CASSYQQGNYGYTF TGTGCCAGCAGTTACCAACAGGGAAACTATGGCTACACCTTC